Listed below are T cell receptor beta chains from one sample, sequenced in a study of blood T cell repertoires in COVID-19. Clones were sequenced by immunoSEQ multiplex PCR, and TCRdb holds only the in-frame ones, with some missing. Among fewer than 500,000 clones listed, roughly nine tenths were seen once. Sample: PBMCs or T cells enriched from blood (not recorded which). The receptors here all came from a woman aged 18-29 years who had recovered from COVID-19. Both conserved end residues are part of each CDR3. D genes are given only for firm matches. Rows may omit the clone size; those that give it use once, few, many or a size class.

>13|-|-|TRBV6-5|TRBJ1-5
TGTGCCAGCAGTTCAACAGGCAATCAGCCCCAGCATTTT
CASSSTGNQPQHF
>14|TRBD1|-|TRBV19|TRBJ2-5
TGTGCCAGTAGCCAAGACAGGGGGAAAGAGACCCAGTACTTC
CASSQDRGKETQYF
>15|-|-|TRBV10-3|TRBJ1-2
TGTGCCATCAGTGAGTCGTTTGGAGCTAACTATGGCTACACCTTC
CAISESFGANYGYTF
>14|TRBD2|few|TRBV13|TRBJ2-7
TGTGCCAGCAGCCACGGGACTAGCCTGTACGAGCAGTACTTC
CASSHGTSLYEQYF
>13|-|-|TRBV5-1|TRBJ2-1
TGCGCCAGCAGCCTCCGAGGTGTTGGTGAGCAGTTCTTC
CASSLRGVGEQFF
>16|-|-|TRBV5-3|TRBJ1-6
TGTGCCAGAAGCTTGGAAGGGCAGGGCGATAATTCACCCCTCCACTTT
CARSLEGQGDNSPLHF
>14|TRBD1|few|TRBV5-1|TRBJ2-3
TGCGCCAGCAGCCTGAGACAGGGTAAAGATACGCAGTATTTT
CASSLRQGKDTQYF
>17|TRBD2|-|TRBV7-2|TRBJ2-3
TGTGCCAGCAGCTCCTATTCGACTAGCGGGTTCACAGATACGCAGTATTTT
CASSSYSTSGFTDTQYF
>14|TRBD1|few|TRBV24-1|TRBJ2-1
TGTGCCACCAGTGTGGACAGGGGAGGGGATGAGCAGTTCTTC
CATSVDRGGDEQFF
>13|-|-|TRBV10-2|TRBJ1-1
TGCGCCAGCCGGCGCCGGATGAGGACTGAAGCTTTCTTT
CASRRRMRTEAFF
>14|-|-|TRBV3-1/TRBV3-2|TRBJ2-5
TGTGCCAGCAGCATAGGCGGTTCGGGTGGGACCCAGTACTTC
CASSIGGSGGTQYF
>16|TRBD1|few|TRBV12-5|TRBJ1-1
TGTGCTAGTGGTTTGACCGCGGACAGGGGAGACACTGAAGCTTTCTTT
CASGLTADRGDTEAFF
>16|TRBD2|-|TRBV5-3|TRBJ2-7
TGTGCCAGAAGCGGAGTGCCAGCGACTAGCGGCTACGAGCAGTACTTC
CARSGVPATSGYEQYF
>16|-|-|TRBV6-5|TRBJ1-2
TGTGCCAGCAGTTACTCGGCCCGGGTCTCTAACTATGGCTACACCTTC
CASSYSARVSNYGYTF
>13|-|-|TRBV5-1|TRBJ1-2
TGCGCCAGCAGCTTGGGACAGACTTATGGCTACACCTTC
CASSLGQTYGYTF
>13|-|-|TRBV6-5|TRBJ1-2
TGTGCCACGCGGATACACTTTAACTATGGCTACACCTTC
CATRIHFNYGYTF
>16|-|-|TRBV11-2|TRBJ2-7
TGTGCCAGCAGCTCAAAATGGGGGGAGGTCCGTTACGAGCAGTACTTC
CASSSKWGEVRYEQYF
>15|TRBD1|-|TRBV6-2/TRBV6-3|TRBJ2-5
TGTGCCAGCAGTCCCCGGGACAGGGTCGGGGAGACCCAGTACTTC
CASSPRDRVGETQYF
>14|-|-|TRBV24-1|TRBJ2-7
TGTGCCCCCAAAAAAGAGGTATTATCTTACGAGCAGTACTTC
CAPKKEVLSYEQYF
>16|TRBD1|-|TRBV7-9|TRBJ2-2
TGTGCCAGCAGCCCCAGGACAGGGCTTTCCGCCGGGGAGCTGTTTTTT
CASSPRTGLSAGELFF
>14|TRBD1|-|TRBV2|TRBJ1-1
TGTGCCAGCAGTGACCCGGGACAGGAAACTGAAGCTTTCTTT
CASSDPGQETEAFF
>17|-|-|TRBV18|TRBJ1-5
TGTGCCAGCTCACCAGTTAGGACGGACTCTAGCAATCAGCCCCAGCATTTT
CASSPVRTDSSNQPQHF
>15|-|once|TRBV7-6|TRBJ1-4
TGTGCCAGCAGCGCCGCGGTGGGAACTAATGAAAAACTGTTTTTT
CASSAAVGTNEKLFF
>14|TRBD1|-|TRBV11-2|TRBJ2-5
TGTGCCAGCAGCTATTGGACAGGGGAAGAGACCCAGTACTTC
CASSYWTGEETQYF
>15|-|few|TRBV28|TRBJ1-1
TGTGCCAGCAGTTATGGGCGGGGGTTCAACACTGAAGCTTTCTTT
CASSYGRGFNTEAFF
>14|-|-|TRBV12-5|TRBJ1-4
TGTGCTACTCATACGGGTGCAACTAATGAAAAACTGTTTTTT
CATHTGATNEKLFF
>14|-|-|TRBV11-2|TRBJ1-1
TGTGCCAGCAGCTTAGTAGGGGGAGGGCCCGAAGCTTTCTTT
CASSLVGGGPEAFF
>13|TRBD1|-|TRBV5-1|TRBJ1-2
TGCGCCAGCAGCTTGGGGGACAGTTATGGCTACACCTTC
CASSLGDSYGYTF
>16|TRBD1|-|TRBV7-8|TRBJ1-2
TGTGCCAGCAGCTTATTGGGGACAGGGGGTAACTATGGCTACACCTTC
CASSLLGTGGNYGYTF
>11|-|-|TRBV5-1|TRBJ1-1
TGCGCCAGCAGCTTGGGGAGGGTAACTTTCTTT
CASSLGRVTFF
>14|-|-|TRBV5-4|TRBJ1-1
TGTGCCAGCAACTCTGCGACTGAGGACACTGAAGCTTTCTTT
CASNSATEDTEAFF
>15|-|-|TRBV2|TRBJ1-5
TGTGCCAGCAGTGGGTTAGTAGACCGGGGTCAGCCCCAGCATTTT
CASSGLVDRGQPQHF
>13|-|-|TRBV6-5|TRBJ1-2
TGTGCCAGCAGGCAAGGAGGGGACGGTGGCTACACCTTC
CASRQGGDGGYTF
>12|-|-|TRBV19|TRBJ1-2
TGTGCCAGTAACGAGGGTAGGTATGGCTACACCTTC
CASNEGRYGYTF
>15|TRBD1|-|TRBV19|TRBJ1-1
TGTGCCAGTAGTACGGACAGGCCTGGGGGCACTGAAGCTTTCTTT
CASSTDRPGGTEAFF
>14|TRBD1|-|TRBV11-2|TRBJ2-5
TGTGCCAGCAGCTTCCACAGGGGCCAAGAGACCCAGTACTTC
CASSFHRGQETQYF
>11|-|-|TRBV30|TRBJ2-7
TGTGCCTGGAGTGACTCCGACGAGCAGTACTTC
CAWSDSDEQYF